The present entry profiles one T cell receptor beta chain with its context. These data come from a study of blood T cell repertoires in COVID-19. Assay used: immunoSEQ multiplex PCR; TCRdb lists only in-frame clones, some missing. This sample has about 54,000 clones; over 70% occur once, and the top ten carry about 3%. Germline V gives CDR1 SGHNT, CDR2 YYREEE (reference sequence). The CDR3 has 16 amino acids. Trimming at V came to 4 bases and at J to 1 base, leaving 8 bases not matched to a gene. The source is a human donor in a cohort sampled during active COVID-19. The rearrangement joins TRBV5-4 to TRBJ2-3; 8 bases agree with TRBD2. Sequencing was carried out using peripheral blood. The CDR3, as DNA: TGTGCCAGCAGCCCGATCGGGAGGGAGGGCACAGATACGCAGTATTTT. Its translation is CASSPIGREGTDTQYF.